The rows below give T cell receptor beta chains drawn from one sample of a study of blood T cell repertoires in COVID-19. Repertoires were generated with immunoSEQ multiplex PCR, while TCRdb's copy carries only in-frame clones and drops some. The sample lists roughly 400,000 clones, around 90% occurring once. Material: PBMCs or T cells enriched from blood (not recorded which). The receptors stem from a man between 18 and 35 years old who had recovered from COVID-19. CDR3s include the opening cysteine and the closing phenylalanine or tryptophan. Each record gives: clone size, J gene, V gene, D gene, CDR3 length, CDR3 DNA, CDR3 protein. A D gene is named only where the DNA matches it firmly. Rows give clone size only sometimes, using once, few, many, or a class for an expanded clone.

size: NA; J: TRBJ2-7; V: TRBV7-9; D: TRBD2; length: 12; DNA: TGTGCCAGCAGCTTAGGGAGTCAGGCGGGGGACTTC; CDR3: CASSLGSQAGDF
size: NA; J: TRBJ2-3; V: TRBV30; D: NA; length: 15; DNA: TGTGCCTGGAGTGTAAGACCAGGGTTGACAGATACGCAGTATTTT; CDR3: CAWSVRPGLTDTQYF
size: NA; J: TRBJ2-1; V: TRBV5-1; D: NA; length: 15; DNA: TGCGCCAGCAGCTTGGCGGAGGACCCCTACAATGAGCAGTTCTTC; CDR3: CASSLAEDPYNEQFF
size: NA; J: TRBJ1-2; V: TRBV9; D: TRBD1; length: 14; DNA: TGTGCCAGCAGCGGACAGGGGGGTGGCAATGGCTACACCTTC; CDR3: CASSGQGGGNGYTF
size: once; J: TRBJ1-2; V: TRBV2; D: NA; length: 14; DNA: TGTGCCAGCATTGGAGGGAGGGGAAGATTAGGCTACACCTTC; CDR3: CASIGGRGRLGYTF
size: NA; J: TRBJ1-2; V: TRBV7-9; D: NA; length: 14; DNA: TGTGCCAGCAGCCTTGGTGGGGAGGGCTATGGCTACACCTTC; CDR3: CASSLGGEGYGYTF
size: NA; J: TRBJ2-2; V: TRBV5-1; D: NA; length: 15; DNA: TGCGCCAGCAGCTTCCCGGGACACAACACCGGGGAGCTGTTTTTT; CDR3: CASSFPGHNTGELFF
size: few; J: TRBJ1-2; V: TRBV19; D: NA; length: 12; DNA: TGTGCCAGTAGTATCCTACCCTATGGCTACACCTTC; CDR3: CASSILPYGYTF
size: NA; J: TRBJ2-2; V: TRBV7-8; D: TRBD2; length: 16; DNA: TGTGCCAGCAGCTCCCGGACTAGCCTGGACACCGGGGAGCTGTTTTTT; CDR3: CASSSRTSLDTGELFF
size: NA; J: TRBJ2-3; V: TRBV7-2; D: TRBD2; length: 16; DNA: TGTGCCAGCAGCTTAATGAGCGGGGCTAGCACAGATACGCAGTATTTT; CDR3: CASSLMSGASTDTQYF
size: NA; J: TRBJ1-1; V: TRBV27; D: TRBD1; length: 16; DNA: TGTGCCAGCAGTCCTACCCGGGACAGGGGGCTTACTGAAGCTTTCTTT; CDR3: CASSPTRDRGLTEAFF
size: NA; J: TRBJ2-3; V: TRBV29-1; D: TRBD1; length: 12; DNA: TGCAGCGTAGCGGACAGGGCAGATACGCAGTATTTT; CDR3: CSVADRADTQYF
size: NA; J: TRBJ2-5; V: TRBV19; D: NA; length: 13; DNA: TGTGCCAGTAGTATGAACAGGGATGAGACCCAGTACTTC; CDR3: CASSMNRDETQYF
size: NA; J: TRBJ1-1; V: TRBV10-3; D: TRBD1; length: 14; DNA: TGTGCCATCAGTGAGTCGGACAGGGTCACTGAAGCTTTCTTT; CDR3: CAISESDRVTEAFF
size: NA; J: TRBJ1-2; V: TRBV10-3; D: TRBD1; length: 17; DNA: TGTGCCATCAGTGAGTCTCTAGGACAGGGATCTAACTATGGCTACACCTTC; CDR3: CAISESLGQGSNYGYTF
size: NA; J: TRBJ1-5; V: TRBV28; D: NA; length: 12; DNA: TGTGCCAGCAGCCTAACAGATCAGCCCCAGCATTTT; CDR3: CASSLTDQPQHF
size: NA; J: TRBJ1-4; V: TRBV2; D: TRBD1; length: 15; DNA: TGTGCCAGCAGTGATCCCGGGACAGGGGTTGAAAAACTGTTTTTT; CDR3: CASSDPGTGVEKLFF
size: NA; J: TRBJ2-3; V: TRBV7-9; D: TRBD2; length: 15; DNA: TGTGCCAGCAGCTTACTAGCGGGGCCGACAGATACGCAGTATTTT; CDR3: CASSLLAGPTDTQYF
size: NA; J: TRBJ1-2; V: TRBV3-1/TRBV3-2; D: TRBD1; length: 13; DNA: TGTGCCAGCAGCCGCGACAGGGTCTATGGCTACACCTTC; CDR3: CASSRDRVYGYTF
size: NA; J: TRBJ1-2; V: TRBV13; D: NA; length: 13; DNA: TGTGCCAGCAGCTTAGACCCAGGTTCTGGCTACACCTTC; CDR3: CASSLDPGSGYTF
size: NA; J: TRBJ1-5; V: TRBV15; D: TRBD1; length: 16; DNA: TGTGCCACCAGCAGCATCGGGACAGGGCACAATCAGCCCCAGCATTTT; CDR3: CATSSIGTGHNQPQHF
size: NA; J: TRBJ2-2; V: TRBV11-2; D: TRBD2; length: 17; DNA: TGTGCCAGCAGCTTAGAGTGGGCACTAGCGGGGACCGGGGAGCTGTTTTTT; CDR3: CASSLEWALAGTGELFF
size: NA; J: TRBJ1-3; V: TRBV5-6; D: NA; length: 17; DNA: TGTGCCAGCAGCCGGGGGACGGGGTACTTCTCTGGAAACACCATATATTTT; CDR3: CASSRGTGYFSGNTIYF
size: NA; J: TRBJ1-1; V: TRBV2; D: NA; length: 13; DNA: TGTGCCAGCAGTGGGACGAGGGACACTGAAGCTTTCTTT; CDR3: CASSGTRDTEAFF
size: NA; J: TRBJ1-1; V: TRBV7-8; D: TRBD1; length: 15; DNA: TGTGCCAGCAGTCCCCGGACAGGGGCGAACACTGAAGCTTTCTTT; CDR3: CASSPRTGANTEAFF
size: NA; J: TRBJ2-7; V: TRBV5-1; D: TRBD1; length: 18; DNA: TGCGCCAGCAGCTTCGGGGGACAGGGGGGACCGAGGGCCTACGAGCAGTACTTC; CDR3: CASSFGGQGGPRAYEQYF
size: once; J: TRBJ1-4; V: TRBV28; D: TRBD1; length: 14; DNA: TGTGCCAGCAGTACCACGACAGGGGTTGAAAAACTGTTTTTT; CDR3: CASSTTTGVEKLFF
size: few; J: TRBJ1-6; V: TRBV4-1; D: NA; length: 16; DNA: TGCGCCAGCAGCCAAGGGGGCTCGGTGGCTTATTCACCCCTCCACTTT; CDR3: CASSQGGSVAYSPLHF
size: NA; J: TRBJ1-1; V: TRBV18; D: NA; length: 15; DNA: TGTGCCAGCTCACCACCGTCTCGGGGAGGAACTGAAGCTTTCTTT; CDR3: CASSPPSRGGTEAFF
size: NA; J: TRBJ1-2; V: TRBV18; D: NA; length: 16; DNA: TGTGCCAGCTCACCACCGCGGGCGGATCTTATCTATGGCTACACCTTC; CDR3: CASSPPRADLIYGYTF
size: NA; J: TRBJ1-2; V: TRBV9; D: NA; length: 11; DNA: TGTGCCAGTAAAAGGGGTTATGGCTACACCTTC; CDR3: CASKRGYGYTF
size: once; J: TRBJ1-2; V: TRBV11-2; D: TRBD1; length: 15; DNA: TGTGCCAGCAGCTTTAACGACAGGGGGATCTATGGCTACACCTTC; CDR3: CASSFNDRGIYGYTF
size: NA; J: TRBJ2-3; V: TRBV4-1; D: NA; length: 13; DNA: TGCGCCAGCAGCCAAGTTCACACAGATACGCAGTATTTT; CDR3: CASSQVHTDTQYF
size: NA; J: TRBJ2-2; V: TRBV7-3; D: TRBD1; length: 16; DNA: TGTGCCAGCAGCTCGGGGGGACAGGGGACCACCGGGGAGCTGTTTTTT; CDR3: CASSSGGQGTTGELFF
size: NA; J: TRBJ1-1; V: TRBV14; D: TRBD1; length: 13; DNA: TGTGCCAGCAGATCTACAGGGGGCACTGAAGCTTTCTTT; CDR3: CASRSTGGTEAFF
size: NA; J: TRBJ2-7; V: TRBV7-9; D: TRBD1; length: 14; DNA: TGTGCCAGCAGCTTAGGACAGGGGAATTCCGAGCAGTACTTC; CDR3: CASSLGQGNSEQYF
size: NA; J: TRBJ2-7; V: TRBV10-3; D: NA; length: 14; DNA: TGTGCCATCAGTGAGGCAGGGCAGTCCTACGAGCAGTACTTC; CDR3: CAISEAGQSYEQYF
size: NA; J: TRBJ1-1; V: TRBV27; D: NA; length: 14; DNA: TGTGCCAGCAGTTTAGTCCCCGAGGACACTGAAGCTTTCTTT; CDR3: CASSLVPEDTEAFF
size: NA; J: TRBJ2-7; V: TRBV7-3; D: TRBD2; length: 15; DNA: TGTGCCAGCAGCTCCGCTAGCGGGGCCCCTTACGAGCAGTACTTC; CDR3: CASSSASGAPYEQYF
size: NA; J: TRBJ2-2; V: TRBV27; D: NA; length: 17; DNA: TGTGCCAGCAGTTGGAAAGGGGCCGTTTTGAACACCGGGGAGCTGTTTTTT; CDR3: CASSWKGAVLNTGELFF
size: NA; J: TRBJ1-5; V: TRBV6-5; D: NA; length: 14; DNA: TGTGCCAGCATGTTCCTCGGGGGGAATCAGCCCCAGCATTTT; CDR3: CASMFLGGNQPQHF
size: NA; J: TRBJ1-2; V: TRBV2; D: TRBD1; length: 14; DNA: TGTGCCAGCAGTGAATGGGACAGGGGAGATGGCTACACCTTC; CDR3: CASSEWDRGDGYTF
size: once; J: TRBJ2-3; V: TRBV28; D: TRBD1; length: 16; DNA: TGTGCCAGCCTAAGCGGGACAGGGCATAGCACAGATACGCAGTATTTT; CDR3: CASLSGTGHSTDTQYF
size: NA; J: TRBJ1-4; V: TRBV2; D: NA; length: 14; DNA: TGTGCCAGCACCGCCCAGCCCGGGAGTGAAAAACTGTTTTTT; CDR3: CASTAQPGSEKLFF